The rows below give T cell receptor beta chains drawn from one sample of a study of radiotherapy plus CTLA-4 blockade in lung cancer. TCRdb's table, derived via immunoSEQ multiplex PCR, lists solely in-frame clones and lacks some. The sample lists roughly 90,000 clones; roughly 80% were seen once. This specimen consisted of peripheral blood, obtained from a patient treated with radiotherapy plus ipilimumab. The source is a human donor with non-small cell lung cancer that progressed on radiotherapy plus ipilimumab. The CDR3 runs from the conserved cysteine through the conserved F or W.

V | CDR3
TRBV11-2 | CASSLGQGNNQPQHF
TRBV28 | CASSWGLGEEPQHF
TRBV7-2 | CASTPDVTYNEQFF
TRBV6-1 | CASKTNMNTEAFF
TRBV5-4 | CASSLGSNLNYGYTF
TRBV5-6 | CASSSDTLRVGELFF
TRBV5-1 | CASSATAREQYF
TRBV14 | CASSSRQGSGNTIYF
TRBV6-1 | CATKQGAPVETQYF
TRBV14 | CASSHAVRPANTGELFF
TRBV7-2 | CASSLQGQGREQYF
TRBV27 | CASSLIGRGSYNEQFF
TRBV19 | CASSIGWGINEQFF
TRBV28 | CASKPQGGGNTIYF
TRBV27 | CASSPVDSEKLFF
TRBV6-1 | CASSEVRTRHWYF
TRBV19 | CASSITGSNQPQHF
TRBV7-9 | CASSTGQGPGELFF
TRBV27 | CASSWTGGILNTEAFF
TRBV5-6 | CASSGQRETQYF
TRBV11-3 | CASSPGGQSGYEQYF
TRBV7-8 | CASSWGAEAFF
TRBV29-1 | CSVDSGTGSLSGANVLTF